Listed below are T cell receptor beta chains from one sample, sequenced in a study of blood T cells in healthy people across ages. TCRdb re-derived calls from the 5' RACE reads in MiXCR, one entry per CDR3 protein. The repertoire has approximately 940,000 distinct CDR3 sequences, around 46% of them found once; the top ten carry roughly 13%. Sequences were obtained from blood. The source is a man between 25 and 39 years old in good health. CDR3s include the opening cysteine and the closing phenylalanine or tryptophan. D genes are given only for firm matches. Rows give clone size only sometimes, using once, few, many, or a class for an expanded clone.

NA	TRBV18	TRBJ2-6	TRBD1	TGTGCCAGCTCACCTTTGACAGGGGGCAGCTCTGGGGCCAACGTCCTGACTTTC	CASSPLTGGSSGANVLTF
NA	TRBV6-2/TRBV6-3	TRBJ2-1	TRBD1	TGTGCCAGCAGTTTCCGGGACAGGGGCCACAATGAGCAGTTCTTC	CASSFRDRGHNEQFF
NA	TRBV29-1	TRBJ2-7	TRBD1	TGCAGCGGACGGACAGGGGGCAACAACGAGCAGTACTTC	CSGRTGGNNEQYF
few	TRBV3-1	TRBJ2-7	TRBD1	TGTGCCAGCAGCCAAGGTCACAGGGGGCCCGAGCAGTACTTC	CASSQGHRGPEQYF
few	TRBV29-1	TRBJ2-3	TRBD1	TGCAGCGTTTGGACAGGGGATTGGATAGATACGCAGTATTTT	CSVWTGDWIDTQYF
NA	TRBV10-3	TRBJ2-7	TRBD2	TGTGCCATCAGGAGTGGGAGCGGGGGCTCCTACGAGCAGTACTTC	CAIRSGSGGSYEQYF
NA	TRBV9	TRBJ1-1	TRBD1	TGTGCCAGCAGCATAACAGGGGGCCCCGAAGCTTTCTTT	CASSITGGPEAFF
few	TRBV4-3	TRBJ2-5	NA	TGCGCCAGCAGCCAAGATTGGAGGGGCTTTGGAGAGACCCAGTACTTC	CASSQDWRGFGETQYF
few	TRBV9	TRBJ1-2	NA	TGTGCCAGCAGCGTAGACCCAGGAGGGGGTGGCTACACCTTC	CASSVDPGGGGYTF
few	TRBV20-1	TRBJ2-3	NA	TGCAGTGCCAGCCGGGGGTTTACTAGCACAGATACGCAGTATTTT	CSASRGFTSTDTQYF
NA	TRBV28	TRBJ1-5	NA	TGTGCCAGCAGTCCCCCACCTCAGCCCCAGCATTTT	CASSPPPQPQHF
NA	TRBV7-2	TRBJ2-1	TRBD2	TGTGCCAGCAGCTTAGCGACTAGCGGGCGCTACAATGAGCAGTTCTTC	CASSLATSGRYNEQFF
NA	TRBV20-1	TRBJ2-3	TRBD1	TGCAGTGCTAGCCATGAACAGGGGTGGACAGATACGCAGTATTTT	CSASHEQGWTDTQYF
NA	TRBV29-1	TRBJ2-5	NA	TGCAGCGCCGTTCAGGGGGAGGGATCCTACGGGCAGTACTTC	CSAVQGEGSYGQYF
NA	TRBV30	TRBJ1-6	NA	TGTGCCTGGGAGGGCGTTCCCAATTCACCCCTCCACTTT	CAWEGVPNSPLHF
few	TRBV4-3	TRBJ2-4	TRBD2	TGCGCCAGCAGCCAAGATCCCCCGGCTAGCGGGGTCCTGAAGGTCAAAAACATTCAGTACTTC	CASSQDPPASGVLKVKNIQYF